This record looks at one T cell receptor beta chain sequence and its context. The CDR3 loop spans 15 amino acids. CDR1 and CDR2 (germline): DFQATT, SNEGSKA (reference sequence). This sample is part of a study of blood T cells in healthy people across ages. Next came a second PCR, run for roughly 6 to 11 cycles, which used a sample-barcoded 5' primer along with a J-beta primer mix. TCRdb reanalysed the 5' RACE reads using MiXCR and keeps one entry per CDR3 protein. The sample consists of about 1.8 million distinct CDR3 sequences, around 50% of them appearing once. This clonotype originated in a middle-aged woman in good health. Sequenced sample: blood. The rearrangement joins TRBV20-1 to TRBJ2-5; TRBD2 agrees at 8 bases. With the DNA end fitting TRBJ2-7 better, the J assignment may be wrong. CDR3 amino acids: CSARDQISGAYEQYF. In DNA form, the CDR3 reads TGCAGTGCTAGAGATCAGATTAGCGGGGCCTACGAGCAGTACTTC.